This entry features one T cell receptor (beta chain) sequence. Its antigen is unidentified. This entry comes from a study of shared clonotypes between healthy human individuals. Looking at the study overall: Each donor had three CD4 naive, three CD4 memory, two CD8 naive and one CD8 memory plate.

Naivety among CD8 cells was defined by CD45RO negativity and positive CCR7 selection, thereby excluding terminally differentiated effector memory CD45RA+ cells. Findings and caveats of the study: Larger estimated richness was generally recorded for naive subsets relative to memory subsets.

Once extracted for a subset, genomic DNA was divided evenly among several immunoSEQ plates. Profiled with immunoSEQ multiplex PCR; TCRdb holds only in-frame clones, not every one. The table lists some 2.1 million clones, about 95% of them singletons. Trimming removed 8 bases at V and 8 bases at J, with 16 bases between. There are 13 residues in the CDR3. Germline V gene lookup returns CDR1 ENHRY and CDR2 SYGVKD. The sample consisted of naive CD8+ T cells sorted from blood. This receptor was obtained from a man between 18 and 35 years old in good health. The V gene is TRBV10-3, the J gene TRBJ2-1, with D unresolved. The CDR3 coding sequence is TGTGCCATCCAAATCAGCCCTATGCATGAGCAGTTCTTC. Its translation: CAIQISPMHEQFF.